The present T cell receptor beta chain was sequenced within a study of CD8 T cells in Susac syndrome. RNA amounts of about 0.45 to 1 ug underwent reverse transcription with random hexamers. TCRdb re-analysed the immunoSEQ multiplex PCR reads in MiXCR, keeping a single row per CDR3 protein. The sample shows around 270,000 distinct CDR3 sequences, about 91% of them seen only once. Germline values: CDR1 DFQATT, CDR2 SNEGSKA (reference sequence). The CDR3 is made up of 14 amino acids. V shed 3 bases and J 4 bases; nucleotides not matched to a gene: 6. This clonotype was detected once. Sequenced sample: CD8+ T cells from PBMCs. The receptor's source is a human donor with multiple sclerosis. This sequence joins TRBV20-1 and TRBJ2-1; TRBD2 agrees at 7 bases. The CDR3 region is CSASTAGEYNEQFF. The DNA of the CDR3 is TGCAGTGCTAGTACCGCGGGAGAATACAATGAGCAGTTCTTC.